The source of this TCR beta chain is a study of a mutant IDH1 vaccine in newly diagnosed glioma. Time point noted: baseline, week 1 (first vaccination visit). Treatment here: pre-vaccination baseline after standard-of-care therapy. Newly diagnosed WHO grade 3 or 4 IDH1-mutant, ATRX-lost astrocytomas were identified in the donors. Libraries were prepared by immunoSEQ multiplex PCR; TCRdb keeps only in-frame clonotypes and omits some of them. The sample contains about 34,000 clones, 80% to 85% of which appear only once. The junction had 6 bases not matched to a gene; V was cut back by 6 bases and J by 2 bases. The CDR3 consists of 14 residues. Germline CDR1 reads SNHLY; CDR2 reads FYNNEI.

The rearrangement joins TRBV2 to TRBJ2-5, with 7 bases that match TRBD1. This clonotype originated in a man between 50 and 59 years old with glioma. Some clones in this sample may be carry-over from other donors' samples. The sample was peripheral blood mononuclear cells (PBMCs), taken from a glioma patient treated with radiotherapy, temozolomide or both. The CDR3 bases are TGTGCCAGCAGGTACCGGGACAGACAAGAGACCCAGTACTTC. Protein product: CASRYRDRQETQYF.